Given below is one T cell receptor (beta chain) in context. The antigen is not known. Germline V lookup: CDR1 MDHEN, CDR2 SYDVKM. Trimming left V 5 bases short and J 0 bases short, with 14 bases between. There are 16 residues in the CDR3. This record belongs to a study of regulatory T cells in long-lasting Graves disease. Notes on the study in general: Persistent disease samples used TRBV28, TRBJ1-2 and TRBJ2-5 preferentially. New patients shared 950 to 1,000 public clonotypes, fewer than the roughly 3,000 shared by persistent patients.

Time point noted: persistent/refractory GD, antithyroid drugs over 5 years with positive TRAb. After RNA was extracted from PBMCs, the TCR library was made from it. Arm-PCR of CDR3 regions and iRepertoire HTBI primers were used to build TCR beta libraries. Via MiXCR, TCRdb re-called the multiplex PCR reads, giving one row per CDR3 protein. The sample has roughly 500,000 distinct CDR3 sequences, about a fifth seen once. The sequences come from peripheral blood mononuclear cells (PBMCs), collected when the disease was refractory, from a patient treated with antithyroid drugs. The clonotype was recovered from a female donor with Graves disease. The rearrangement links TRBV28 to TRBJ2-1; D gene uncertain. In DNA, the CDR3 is TGTGCCAGCAGTATAAGACTGCAAAGCTCCTACAATGAGCAGTTCTTC. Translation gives CASSIRLQSSYNEQFF.